This TCR beta chain was documented in a study of T cell clonotyping in hematopoietic cell transplantation. J gave up 9 bases and V 6 bases, and 11 bases lay outside the gene matches. CDR1 MNHEY and CDR2 SVGAGI come from the germline V gene. The CDR3 contains 14 residues. The method was immunoSEQ multiplex PCR; TCRdb's version includes in-frame clones alone and lacks a portion of them. This table has some 40,000 clones, around 94% appearing once. Sequenced material: peripheral blood mononuclear cells. The TCR originated in a woman aged 50 to 60 in good health. Some clones in this sample may be carry-over from other donors' samples. The rearrangement links TRBV6-5 to TRBJ1-5; TRBD1 agrees at 7 bases. CDR3 DNA sequence: TGTGCCAGCAGGGAGGACAGGCAACTAGGGCCCCAGCATTTT. This translates into CASREDRQLGPQHF.